This T cell receptor (beta chain) was captured in a study of blood T cell repertoires in COVID-19. The CDR3 runs to 15 residues. Trimming pared 3 bases from V and 1 base from J, leaving 12 bases between. In germline, CDR1 is SNHLY, CDR2 FYNNEI. Sequenced by immunoSEQ multiplex PCR; TCRdb stores in-frame clones only, minus some. In the table there are approximately 31,000 clones, roughly 86% of which are singletons. Sequenced input: peripheral blood. The clonotype originates from a human donor with active COVID-19. The donor label of this sample is uncertain. The V and J genes are TRBV2 and TRBJ2-5; D is possibly TRBD2 (6 bases). The CDR3 DNA follows: TGTGCCAGCAGTGAGGATAGGACTACCCAAGAGACCCAGTACTTC. Translating it yields CASSEDRTTQETQYF.